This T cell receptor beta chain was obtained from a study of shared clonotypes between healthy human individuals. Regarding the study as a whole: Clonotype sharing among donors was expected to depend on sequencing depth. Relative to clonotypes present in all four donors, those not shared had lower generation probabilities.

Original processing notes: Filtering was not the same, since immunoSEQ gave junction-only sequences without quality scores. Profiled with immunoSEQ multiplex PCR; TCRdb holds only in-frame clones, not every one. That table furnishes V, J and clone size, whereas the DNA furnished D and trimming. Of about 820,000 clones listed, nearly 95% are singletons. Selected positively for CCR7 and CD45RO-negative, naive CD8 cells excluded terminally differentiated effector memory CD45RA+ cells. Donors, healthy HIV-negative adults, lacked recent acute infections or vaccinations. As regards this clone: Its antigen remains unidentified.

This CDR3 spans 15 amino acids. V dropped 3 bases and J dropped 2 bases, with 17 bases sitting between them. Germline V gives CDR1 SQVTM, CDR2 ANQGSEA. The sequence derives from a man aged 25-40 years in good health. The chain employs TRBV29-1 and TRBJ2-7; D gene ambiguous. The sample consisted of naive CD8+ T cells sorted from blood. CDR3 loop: CSVETETLDTYEQYF. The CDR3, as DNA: TGCAGCGTTGAGACCGAGACACTTGACACCTACGAGCAGTACTTC.